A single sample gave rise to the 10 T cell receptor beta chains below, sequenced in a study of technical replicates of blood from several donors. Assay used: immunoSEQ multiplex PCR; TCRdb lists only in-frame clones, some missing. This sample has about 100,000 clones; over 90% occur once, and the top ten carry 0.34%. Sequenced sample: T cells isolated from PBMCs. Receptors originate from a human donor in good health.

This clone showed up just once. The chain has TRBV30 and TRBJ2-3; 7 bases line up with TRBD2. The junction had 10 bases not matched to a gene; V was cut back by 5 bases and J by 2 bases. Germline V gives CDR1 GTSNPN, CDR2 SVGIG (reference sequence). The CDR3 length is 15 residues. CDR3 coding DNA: TGTGCCTGGCTGGGTGGGACTACCTACACAGATACGCAGTATTTT. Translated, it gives CAWLGGTTYTDTQYF. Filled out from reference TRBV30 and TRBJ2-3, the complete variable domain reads SQTIHQWPATLVQPVGSPLSLECTVEGTSNPNLYWYRQAAGRGLQLLFYSVGIGQISSEVPQNLSASRPQDRQFILSSKKLLLSDSGFYLCAWLGGTTYTDTQYFGPGTRLTVL.

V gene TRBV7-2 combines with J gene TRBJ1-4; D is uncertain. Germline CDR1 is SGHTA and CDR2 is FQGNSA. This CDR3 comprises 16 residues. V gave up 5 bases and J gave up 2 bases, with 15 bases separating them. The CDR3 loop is CASSERQRPTNEKLFF. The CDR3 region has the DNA TGTGCCAGCAGCGAACGACAAAGGCCTACTAATGAAAAACTGTTTTTT. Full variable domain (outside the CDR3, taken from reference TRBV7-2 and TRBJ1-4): GAGVSQSPSNKVTEKGKDVELRCDPISGHTALYWYRQSLGQGLEFLIYFQGNSAPDKSGLPSDRFSAERTGGSVSTLTIQRTQQEDSAVYLCASSERQRPTNEKLFFGSGTQLSVL.

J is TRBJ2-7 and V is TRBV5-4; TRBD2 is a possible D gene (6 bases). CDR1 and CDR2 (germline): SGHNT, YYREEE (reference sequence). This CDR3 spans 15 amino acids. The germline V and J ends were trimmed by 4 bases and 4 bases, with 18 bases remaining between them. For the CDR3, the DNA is TGTGCCAGCAGCGCGGGACCCACCACTCTATACGAGCAGTACTTC. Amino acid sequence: CASSAGPTTLYEQYF.

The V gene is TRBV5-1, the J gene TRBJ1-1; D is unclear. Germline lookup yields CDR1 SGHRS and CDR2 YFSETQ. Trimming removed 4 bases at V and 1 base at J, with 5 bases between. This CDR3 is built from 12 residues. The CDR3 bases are TGCGCCAGCAGCCCTCCGAACACTGAAGCTTTCTTT. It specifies CASSPPNTEAFF.

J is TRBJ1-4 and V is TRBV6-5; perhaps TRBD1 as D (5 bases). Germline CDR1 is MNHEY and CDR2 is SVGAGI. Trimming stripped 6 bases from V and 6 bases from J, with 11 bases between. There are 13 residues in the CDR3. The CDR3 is CASRTSGDEKLFF. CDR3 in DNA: TGTGCCAGCAGGACCTCGGGGGATGAAAAACTGTTTTTT.

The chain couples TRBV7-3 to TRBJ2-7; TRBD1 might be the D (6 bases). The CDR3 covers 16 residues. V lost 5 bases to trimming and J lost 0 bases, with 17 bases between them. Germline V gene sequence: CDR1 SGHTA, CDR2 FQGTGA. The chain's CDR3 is CASSPNTGQISYEQYF. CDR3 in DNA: TGTGCCAGCAGCCCCAATACTGGACAGATCTCCTACGAGCAGTACTTC.

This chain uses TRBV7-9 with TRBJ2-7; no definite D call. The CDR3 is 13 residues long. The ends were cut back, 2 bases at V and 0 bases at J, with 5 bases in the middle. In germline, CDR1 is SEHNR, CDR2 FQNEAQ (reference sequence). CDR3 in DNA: TGTGCCAGCAGCTTATCGAGCTCCTACGAGCAGTACTTC. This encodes CASSLSSSYEQYF.

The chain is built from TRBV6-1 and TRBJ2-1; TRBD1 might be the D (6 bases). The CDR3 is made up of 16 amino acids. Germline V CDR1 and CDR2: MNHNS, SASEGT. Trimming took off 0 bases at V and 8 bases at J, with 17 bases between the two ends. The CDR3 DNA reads TGTGCCAGCAGTGAAGCAGCAGGGGAACGTATCGATGAGCAGTTCTTC. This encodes CASSEAAGERIDEQFF.

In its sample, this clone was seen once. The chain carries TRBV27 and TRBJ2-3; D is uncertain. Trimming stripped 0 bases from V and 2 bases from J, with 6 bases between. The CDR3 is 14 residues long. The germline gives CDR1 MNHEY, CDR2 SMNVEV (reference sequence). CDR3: CASSLSFLTDTQYF. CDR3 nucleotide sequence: TGTGCCAGCAGTTTATCGTTCCTCACAGATACGCAGTATTTT.

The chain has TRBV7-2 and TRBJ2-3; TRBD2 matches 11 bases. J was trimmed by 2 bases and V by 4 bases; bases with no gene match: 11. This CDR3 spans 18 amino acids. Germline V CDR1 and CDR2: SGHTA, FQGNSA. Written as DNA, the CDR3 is TGTGCCAGCAGCTCAACCCGGGGACTAGCGGACTACACAGATACGCAGTATTTT. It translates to CASSSTRGLADYTDTQYF.